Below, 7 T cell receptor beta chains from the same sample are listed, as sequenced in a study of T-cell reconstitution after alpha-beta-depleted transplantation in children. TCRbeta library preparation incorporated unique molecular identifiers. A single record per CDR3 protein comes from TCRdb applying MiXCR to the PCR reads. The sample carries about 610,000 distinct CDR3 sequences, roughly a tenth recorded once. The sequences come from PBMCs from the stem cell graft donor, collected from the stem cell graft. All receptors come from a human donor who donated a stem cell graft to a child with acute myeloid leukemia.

The DNA for the CDR3 is TGTGCCAGCAGTTACTGGGGGACTAGCGGATTAACCTACGAGCAGTACTTC. Amino acid sequence: CASSYWGTSGLTYEQYF. J is TRBJ2-7 and V is TRBV6-5; 11 nucleotides align to TRBD2. The CDR3 has 17 amino acids. After removal of 1 base from V and 2 bases from J, the junction contained 7 bases not matched to a gene. The V gene's germline CDR1 is MNHEY and CDR2 SVGAGI.

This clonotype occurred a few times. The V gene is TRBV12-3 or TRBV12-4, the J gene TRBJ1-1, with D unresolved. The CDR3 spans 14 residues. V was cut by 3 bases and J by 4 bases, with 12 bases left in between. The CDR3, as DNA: TGTGCCAGCAGTTTCGGGTCTGTTGGCACTGAAGCTTTCTTT. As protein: CASSFGSVGTEAFF.

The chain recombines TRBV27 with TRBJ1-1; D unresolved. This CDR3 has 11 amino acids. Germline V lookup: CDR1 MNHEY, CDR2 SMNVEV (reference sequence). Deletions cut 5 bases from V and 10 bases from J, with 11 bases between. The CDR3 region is CASSLGHTAFF. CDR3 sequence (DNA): TGTGCCAGCAGTCTTGGCCACACAGCTTTCTTT.

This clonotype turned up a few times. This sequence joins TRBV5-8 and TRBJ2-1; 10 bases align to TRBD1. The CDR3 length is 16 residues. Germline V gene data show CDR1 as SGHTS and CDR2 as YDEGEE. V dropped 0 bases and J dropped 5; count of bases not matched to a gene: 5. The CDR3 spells CASSLATGTGDNEQFF. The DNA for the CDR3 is TGTGCCAGCAGCTTGGCCACCGGGACAGGGGACAATGAGCAGTTCTTC.

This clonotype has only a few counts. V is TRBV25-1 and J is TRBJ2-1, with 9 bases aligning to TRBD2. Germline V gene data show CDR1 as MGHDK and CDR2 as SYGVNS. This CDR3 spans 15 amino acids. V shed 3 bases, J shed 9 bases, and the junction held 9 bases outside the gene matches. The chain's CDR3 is CASSDPGAGGVEQFF. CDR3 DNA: TGTGCCAGCAGTGACCCAGGAGCGGGAGGTGTTGAGCAGTTCTTC.

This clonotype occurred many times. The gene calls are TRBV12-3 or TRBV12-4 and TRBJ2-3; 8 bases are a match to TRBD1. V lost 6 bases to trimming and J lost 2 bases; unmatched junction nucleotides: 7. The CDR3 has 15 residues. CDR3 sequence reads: CASSLGGQVTDTQYF. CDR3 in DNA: TGTGCCAGCAGCCTTGGGGGACAGGTCACAGATACGCAGTATTTT.

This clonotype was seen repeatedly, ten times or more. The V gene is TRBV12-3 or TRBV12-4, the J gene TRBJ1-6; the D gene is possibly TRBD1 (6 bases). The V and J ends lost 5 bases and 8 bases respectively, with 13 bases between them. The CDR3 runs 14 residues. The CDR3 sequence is CASSITGNDSPLHF. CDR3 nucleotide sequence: TGTGCCAGCAGTATAACAGGGAACGATTCACCCCTCCACTTT.